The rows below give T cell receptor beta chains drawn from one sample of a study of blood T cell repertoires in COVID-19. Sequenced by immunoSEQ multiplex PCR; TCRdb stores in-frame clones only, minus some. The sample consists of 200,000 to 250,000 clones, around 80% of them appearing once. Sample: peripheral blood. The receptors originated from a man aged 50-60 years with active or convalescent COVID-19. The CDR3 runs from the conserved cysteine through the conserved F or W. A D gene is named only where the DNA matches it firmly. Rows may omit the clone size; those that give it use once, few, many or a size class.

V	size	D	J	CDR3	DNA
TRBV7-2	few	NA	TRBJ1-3	CASSLAIADTIYF	TGTGCCAGCAGCTTAGCGATAGCCGACACCATATATTTT
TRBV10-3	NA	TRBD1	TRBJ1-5	CAIARGQGGGQPQHF	TGTGCCATCGCCAGGGGACAGGGGGGTGGTCAGCCCCAGCATTTT
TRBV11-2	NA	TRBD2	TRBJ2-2	CASSWYRSGTSQTGELFF	TGTGCCAGCAGCTGGTACAGATCCGGGACTAGCCAAACCGGGGAGCTGTTTTTT
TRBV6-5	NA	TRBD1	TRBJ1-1	CASRIQGGNTEAFF	TGTGCCAGCAGAATACAGGGGGGCAACACTGAAGCTTTCTTT
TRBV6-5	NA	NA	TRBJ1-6	CCSTIGGVNNSPLHF	TGTTGCAGCACTATAGGGGGAGTCAATAATTCACCCCTCCACTTT
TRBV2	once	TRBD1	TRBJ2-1	CASIRQGNEQFF	TGTGCCAGCATTAGACAGGGCAATGAGCAGTTCTTC
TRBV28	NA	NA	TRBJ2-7	CASSLAPSGAYEQYF	TGTGCCAGCAGTTTGGCCCCCTCAGGGGCCTACGAGCAGTACTTC
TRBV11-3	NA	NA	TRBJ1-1	CASSSRRWTEAFF	TGTGCCAGCAGCAGTAGGCGGTGGACTGAAGCTTTCTTT
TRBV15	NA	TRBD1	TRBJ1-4	CATSRTDRGNEKLFF	TGTGCCACCAGCAGGACTGACAGGGGAAATGAAAAACTGTTTTTT
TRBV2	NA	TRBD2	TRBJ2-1	CASRDQRGGRSSNEQFF	TGTGCCAGCAGGGACCAGCGGGGGGGCCGATCGTCAAATGAGCAGTTCTTC
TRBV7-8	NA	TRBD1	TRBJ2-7	CASSLAMDRGLYF	TGTGCCAGCAGCTTAGCGATGGACAGGGGTTTGTACTTC
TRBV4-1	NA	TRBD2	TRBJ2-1	CASSPPGVAGSNEQFF	TGCGCCAGCAGCCCCCCGGGGGTAGCGGGGTCCAATGAGCAGTTCTTC
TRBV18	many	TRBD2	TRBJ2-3	CASSPFSSGTDTQYF	TGTGCCAGCTCACCTTTCTCTAGCGGGACAGATACGCAGTATTTT
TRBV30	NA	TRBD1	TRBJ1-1	CAWSLTGGFTEAFF	TGTGCCTGGAGTCTGACAGGGGGCTTTACTGAAGCTTTCTTT
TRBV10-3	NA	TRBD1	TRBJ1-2	CAISEGQGAWANYGYTF	TGTGCCATCAGCGAGGGACAGGGGGCGTGGGCTAACTATGGCTACACCTTC
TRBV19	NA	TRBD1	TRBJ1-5	CASSLQGIQPQHF	TGTGCCAGTAGCTTACAGGGGATTCAGCCCCAGCATTTT
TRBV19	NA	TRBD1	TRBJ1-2	CASRDRGPSGGYTF	TGTGCCAGCCGGGACAGGGGGCCGAGCGGCGGCTACACCTTC
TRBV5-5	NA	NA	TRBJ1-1	CASSLGLTGNTEAFF	TGTGCCAGCAGCTTGGGGCTGACAGGGAACACTGAAGCTTTCTTT
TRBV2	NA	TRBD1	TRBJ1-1	CASNRLGTGDTEAFF	TGTGCCAGCAATCGGTTGGGGACAGGGGACACTGAAGCTTTCTTT
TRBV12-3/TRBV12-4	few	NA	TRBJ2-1	CASSLLTYNEQFF	TGTGCCAGCAGCCTGTTAACCTACAATGAGCAGTTCTTC
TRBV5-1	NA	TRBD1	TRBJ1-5	CASSLGTGGNQPQHF	TGCGCCAGCAGCTTGGGGACAGGGGGCAATCAGCCCCAGCATTTT
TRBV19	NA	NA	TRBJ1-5	CASTKDGRGGQPQHF	TGTGCCAGTACCAAAGACGGCCGAGGAGGGCAGCCCCAGCATTTT
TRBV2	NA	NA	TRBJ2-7	CAGRQGVGEQYF	TGTGCCGGCCGGCAGGGTGTAGGCGAGCAGTACTTC
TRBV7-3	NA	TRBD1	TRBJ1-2	CASSPRDRAGYGYTF	TGTGCCAGCAGCCCCCGGGACAGGGCGGGCTATGGCTACACCTTC
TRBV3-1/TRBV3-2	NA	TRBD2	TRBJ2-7	CASSLTSGRTYEQYF	TGTGCCAGCAGTCTGACTAGCGGGAGGACTTACGAGCAGTACTTC
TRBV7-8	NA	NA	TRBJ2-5	CASSFSGTVQETQYF	TGTGCCAGCAGCTTCTCCGGGACTGTGCAAGAGACCCAGTACTTC
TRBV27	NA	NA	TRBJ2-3	CASSSDQRVFGDTQYF	TGTGCCAGCAGTTCGGATCAGAGGGTCTTCGGAGATACGCAGTATTTT
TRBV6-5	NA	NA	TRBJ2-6	CASSIAGVGANVLTF	TGTGCCAGCAGTATCGCAGGGGTTGGGGCCAACGTCCTGACTTTC
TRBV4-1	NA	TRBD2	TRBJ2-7	CASSPLAGGSYEQYF	TGCGCCAGCAGTCCCCTAGCGGGGGGTTCGTACGAGCAGTACTTC
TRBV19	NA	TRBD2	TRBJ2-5	CASSIGSLAGGRETQYF	TGTGCCAGTAGTATTGGCTCGCTAGCGGGGGGGCGGGAGACCCAGTACTTC
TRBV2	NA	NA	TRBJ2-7	CATAGLYEQYF	TGTGCCACGGCGGGGTTGTACGAGCAGTACTTC
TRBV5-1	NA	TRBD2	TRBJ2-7	CASSLVREGGHEQYF	TGCGCCAGCAGCTTGGTACGGGAGGGTGGCCACGAGCAGTACTTC
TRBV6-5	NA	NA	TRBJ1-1	CAHSWGGAQQAFF	TGTGCCCACTCTTGGGGGGGCGCACAACAAGCTTTCTTT
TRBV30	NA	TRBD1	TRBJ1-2	CALNSGDRYGYTF	TGTGCCTTGAACTCGGGGGACAGATATGGCTACACCTTC
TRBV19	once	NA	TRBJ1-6	CTSGGTRTLHF	TGTACCAGTGGAGGGACTCGGACCCTCCACTTT
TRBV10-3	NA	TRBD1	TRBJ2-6	CAISRTGGASGANVLTF	TGTGCCATCAGTAGGACAGGGGGCGCGTCTGGGGCCAACGTCCTGACTTTC
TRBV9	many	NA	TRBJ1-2	CASSVAQGGRDYGYTF	TGTGCCAGCAGCGTAGCACAGGGAGGGAGGGACTATGGCTACACCTTC
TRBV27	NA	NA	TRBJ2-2	CASSLSYWTENTGELFF	TGTGCCAGCAGTTTATCGTATTGGACAGAGAACACCGGGGAGCTGTTTTTT
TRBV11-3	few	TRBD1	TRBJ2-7	CASSLGQMYEQYF	TGTGCCAGCAGCTTGGGACAGATGTACGAGCAGTACTTC
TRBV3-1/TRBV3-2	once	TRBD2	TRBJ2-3	CASSKGLAGLPDTQYF	TGTGCCAGCAGCAAAGGACTAGCGGGACTCCCAGATACGCAGTATTTT
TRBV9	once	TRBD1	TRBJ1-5	CASSEGTGAPQPQHF	TGTGCCAGCAGCGAGGGGACAGGGGCCCCTCAGCCCCAGCATTTT
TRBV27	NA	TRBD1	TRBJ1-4	CASSLGTGGNEKLFF	TGTGCCAGCAGCCTAGGGACAGGCGGTAATGAAAAACTGTTTTTT
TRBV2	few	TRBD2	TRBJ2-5	CASSDERGAGETQYF	TGTGCCAGCAGTGATGAGCGGGGGGCCGGAGAGACCCAGTACTTC
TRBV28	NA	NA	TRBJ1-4	CASSLAGREKLFF	TGTGCCAGCAGTTTAGCAGGGCGGGAAAAACTGTTTTTT
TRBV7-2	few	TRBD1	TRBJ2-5	CASSVQGAFGETQYF	TGTGCCAGCAGCGTGCAGGGGGCTTTCGGAGAGACCCAGTACTTC
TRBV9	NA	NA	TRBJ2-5	CASSVGGIQETQYF	TGTGCCAGCAGCGTAGGAGGAATCCAAGAGACCCAGTACTTC
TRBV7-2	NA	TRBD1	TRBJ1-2	CASSLGTGNNYGYTF	TGTGCCAGCAGCTTGGGGACAGGGAACAACTATGGCTACACCTTC
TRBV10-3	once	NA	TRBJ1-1	CAISESRGNTEAFF	TGTGCCATCAGTGAGTCTAGGGGTAACACTGAAGCTTTCTTT
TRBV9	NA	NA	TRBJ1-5	CASSVDSGNQPQHF	TGTGCCAGCAGCGTAGATTCTGGCAATCAGCCCCAGCATTTT
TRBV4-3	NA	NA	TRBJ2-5	CASSQDRRGEETQYF	TGCGCCAGCAGCCAAGATCGCAGGGGAGAAGAGACCCAGTACTTC
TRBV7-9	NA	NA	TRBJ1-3	CASSLSSLSGNTIYF	TGTGCCAGCAGCTTATCGAGTCTCTCTGGAAACACCATATATTTT
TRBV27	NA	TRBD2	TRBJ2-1	CASRQGGDPSGSGNEQFF	TGTGCCAGCAGACAGGGGGGGGATCCTAGCGGGAGCGGTAATGAGCAGTTCTTC
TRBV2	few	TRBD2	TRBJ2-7	CASSALTSGLYEQYF	TGTGCCAGCAGTGCCCTGACTAGCGGGCTCTACGAGCAGTACTTC
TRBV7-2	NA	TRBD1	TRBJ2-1	CASSPNRGIRTYNEQFF	TGTGCCAGCAGCCCAAACAGGGGGATAAGGACCTACAATGAGCAGTTCTTC